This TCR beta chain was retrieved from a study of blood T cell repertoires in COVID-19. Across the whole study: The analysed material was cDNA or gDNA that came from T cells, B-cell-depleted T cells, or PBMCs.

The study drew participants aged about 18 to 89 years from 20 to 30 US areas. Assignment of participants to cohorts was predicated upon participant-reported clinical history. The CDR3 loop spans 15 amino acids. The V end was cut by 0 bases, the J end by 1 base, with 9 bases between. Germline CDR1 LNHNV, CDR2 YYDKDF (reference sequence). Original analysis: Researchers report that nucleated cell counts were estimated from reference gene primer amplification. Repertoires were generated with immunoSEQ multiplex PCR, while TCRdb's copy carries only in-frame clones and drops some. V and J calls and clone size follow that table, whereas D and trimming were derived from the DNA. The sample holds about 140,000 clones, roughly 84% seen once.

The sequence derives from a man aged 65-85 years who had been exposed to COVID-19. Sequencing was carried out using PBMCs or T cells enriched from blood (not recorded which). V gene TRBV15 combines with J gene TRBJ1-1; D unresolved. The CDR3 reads CATSRDRLANTEAFF. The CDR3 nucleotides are TGTGCCACCAGCAGAGATCGTCTGGCGAACACTGAAGCTTTCTTT.